This TCR beta chain was profiled in a study of shared clonotypes between healthy human individuals. All of the donors resided in Nashville, Tennessee, and each was a Caucasian adult. The protocol was immunoSEQ multiplex PCR, while the TCRdb copy is restricted to in-frame clones and leaves out a portion. The repertoire includes some 650,000 clones, less than 98% of them detected once, and 0.045% to 0.06% sits in the top ten. Trimming at V came to 4 bases and at J to 7 bases, leaving 10 bases not matched to a gene. The CDR3 extends over 14 amino acids. Germline-derived CDR1 and CDR2 are SGHRS and YFSETQ. Points on this clone: Its antigen remains unidentified.

Overall study findings and caveats: The study found lower generation probabilities in non-shared clonotypes than in those shared by all four donors.

The clonotype originates from a woman aged 30 to 39 in good health. Sequenced material: naive CD4+ T cells sorted from blood. The subset denotes: CD45RA+ positively selected. The V call is TRBV5-1, the J call TRBJ1-1; 7 bases are a match to TRBD1. The DNA of the CDR3 is TGCGCCAGCAGCCAACAGGGGTCTTCGCTTGAAGCTTTCTTT. Translation gives CASSQQGSSLEAFF.